These T cell receptor beta chains were read from a single sample in a study of glioma-infiltrating T cells after dendritic cell vaccination. Sequenced by immunoSEQ multiplex PCR; TCRdb stores in-frame clones only, minus some. This sample has 65,000 to 80,000 clones, with over 75% found just once. Material: blood, obtained after dendritic cell vaccination. Receptor source: a human donor with glioblastoma. The CDR3 runs from the conserved cysteine through the conserved F or W. Fields, in order: V gene, J gene, CDR3 length, clone size, D gene, CDR3 protein, CDR3 DNA. The D gene is left open where the match is weak. Only part of the rows carry a size: once, few, many, or a class if the clone is expanded.

v_gene: TRBV6-5
j_gene: TRBJ2-7
len: 12
abundance: once
d_gene: TRBD1
CDR3aa: CASKDRVNEQYF
CDR3nt: TGTGCCAGCAAAGACAGGGTGAACGAGCAGTACTTC

v_gene: TRBV4-3
j_gene: TRBJ2-1
len: 12
abundance: NA
d_gene: NA
CDR3aa: CASSHPGLEQFF
CDR3nt: TGCGCCAGCAGCCACCCAGGACTCGAGCAGTTCTTC

v_gene: TRBV6-1
j_gene: TRBJ1-4
len: 14
abundance: NA
d_gene: NA
CDR3aa: CASSFRGLGEKLFF
CDR3nt: TGTGCCAGCAGCTTCAGGGGATTAGGTGAAAAACTGTTTTTT

v_gene: TRBV4-2
j_gene: TRBJ2-1
len: 15
abundance: few
d_gene: NA
CDR3aa: CASSPPGALGNEQFF
CDR3nt: TGTGCCAGCAGCCCTCCAGGGGCCCTTGGGAATGAGCAGTTCTTC

v_gene: TRBV18
j_gene: TRBJ2-7
len: 12
abundance: NA
d_gene: NA
CDR3aa: CASSSRANEQYF
CDR3nt: TGTGCCAGCTCATCTCGAGCCAACGAGCAGTACTTC

v_gene: TRBV12-5
j_gene: TRBJ2-7
len: 14
abundance: NA
d_gene: NA
CDR3aa: CASAPSGTHGEQYF
CDR3nt: TGTGCTAGTGCTCCTTCCGGGACACACGGCGAGCAGTACTTC

v_gene: TRBV5-4
j_gene: TRBJ2-7
len: 14
abundance: few
d_gene: TRBD2
CDR3aa: CASSLAGSVSEQYF
CDR3nt: TGTGCCAGCAGTTTAGCGGGGTCCGTTAGCGAGCAGTACTTC

v_gene: TRBV18
j_gene: TRBJ1-4
len: 14
abundance: NA
d_gene: NA
CDR3aa: CASTRPGVNEKLFF
CDR3nt: TGTGCCAGCACCCGACCGGGGGTTAATGAAAAACTGTTTTTT

v_gene: TRBV2
j_gene: TRBJ2-1
len: 11
abundance: few
d_gene: NA
CDR3aa: CASSSPQNGIF
CDR3nt: TGTGCCAGCAGTAGCCCACAGAACGGCATCTTC

v_gene: TRBV5-4
j_gene: TRBJ2-2
len: 17
abundance: NA
d_gene: TRBD1
CDR3aa: CASSLSPGQGNTGELFF
CDR3nt: TGTGCCAGCAGCCTAAGCCCGGGACAGGGAAACACCGGGGAGCTGTTTTTT

v_gene: TRBV29-1
j_gene: TRBJ1-2
len: 16
abundance: NA
d_gene: TRBD1
CDR3aa: CSVDGTGTGTMGGYTF
CDR3nt: TGCAGCGTTGATGGGACCGGGACAGGGACGATGGGGGGCTACACCTTC

v_gene: TRBV7-9
j_gene: TRBJ2-7
len: 14
abundance: NA
d_gene: NA
CDR3aa: CASSLTGSPYEQYF
CDR3nt: TGTGCCAGCAGCTTAACAGGGTCCCCCTACGAGCAGTACTTC

v_gene: TRBV7-9
j_gene: TRBJ1-1
len: 12
abundance: NA
d_gene: NA
CDR3aa: CASSFLGTEAFF
CDR3nt: TGTGCCAGCAGCTTCCTTGGGACAGAAGCTTTCTTT

v_gene: TRBV7-2
j_gene: TRBJ2-1
len: 17
abundance: NA
d_gene: TRBD2
CDR3aa: CASSFNPGLAAYNEQFF
CDR3nt: TGTGCCAGCAGCTTCAACCCGGGACTAGCGGCCTACAATGAGCAGTTCTTC

v_gene: TRBV5-1
j_gene: TRBJ1-1
len: 13
abundance: NA
d_gene: TRBD1
CDR3aa: CASSLDGTGHPFF
CDR3nt: TGCGCCAGCAGCTTGGATGGGACAGGGCATCCTTTCTTT

v_gene: TRBV18
j_gene: TRBJ2-1
len: 13
abundance: NA
d_gene: TRBD1
CDR3aa: CASARTGGDEQFF
CDR3nt: TGTGCCAGCGCACGGACAGGGGGCGATGAGCAGTTCTTC

v_gene: TRBV14
j_gene: TRBJ1-1
len: 13
abundance: NA
d_gene: TRBD1
CDR3aa: CASRRSGGVEAFF
CDR3nt: TGTGCCAGCAGACGTTCAGGGGGCGTTGAAGCTTTCTTT

v_gene: TRBV11-2
j_gene: TRBJ2-7
len: 16
abundance: NA
d_gene: TRBD2
CDR3aa: CASSLDRGSGSHEQYF
CDR3nt: TGTGCCAGCAGCTTAGATCGGGGTAGCGGGAGCCACGAGCAGTACTTC

v_gene: TRBV4-2
j_gene: TRBJ2-2
len: 14
abundance: NA
d_gene: TRBD2
CDR3aa: CASSPTGLGGELFF
CDR3nt: TGTGCCAGCAGCCCAACCGGACTAGGAGGGGAGCTGTTTTTT

v_gene: TRBV5-6
j_gene: TRBJ2-5
len: 15
abundance: once
d_gene: NA
CDR3aa: CASSLYSGHQETQYF
CDR3nt: TGTGCCAGCAGCTTGTACAGCGGACACCAAGAGACCCAGTACTTC

v_gene: TRBV6-1
j_gene: TRBJ2-5
len: 14
abundance: NA
d_gene: TRBD1
CDR3aa: CASRGTGGFETQYF
CDR3nt: TGTGCCAGCAGGGGGACAGGGGGGTTTGAGACCCAGTACTTC

v_gene: TRBV9
j_gene: TRBJ1-2
len: 16
abundance: few
d_gene: NA
CDR3aa: CASSGRNMGASYGYTF
CDR3nt: TGTGCCAGCAGCGGCCGGAATATGGGGGCTAGCTATGGCTACACCTTC

v_gene: TRBV5-1
j_gene: TRBJ1-6
len: 16
abundance: NA
d_gene: TRBD1
CDR3aa: CASRRDRASDYSPLHF
CDR3nt: TGCGCCAGCAGGCGGGACAGGGCATCAGACTATTCACCCCTCCACTTT

v_gene: TRBV25-1
j_gene: TRBJ2-3
len: 16
abundance: NA
d_gene: NA
CDR3aa: CASSEYAGSATDTQYF
CDR3nt: TGTGCCAGCAGTGAATATGCGGGCAGCGCCACAGATACGCAGTATTTT

v_gene: TRBV9
j_gene: TRBJ2-3
len: 14
abundance: NA
d_gene: NA
CDR3aa: CASSVEFRADTQYF
CDR3nt: TGTGCCAGCAGCGTAGAGTTTAGAGCTGATACGCAGTATTTT

v_gene: TRBV25-1
j_gene: TRBJ2-1
len: 14
abundance: NA
d_gene: NA
CDR3aa: CASSTGGEYNEQFF
CDR3nt: TGTGCCAGCAGTACAGGGGGGGAATACAATGAGCAGTTCTTC

v_gene: TRBV29-1
j_gene: TRBJ2-7
len: 14
abundance: NA
d_gene: NA
CDR3aa: CSVEDRVSPYEQYF
CDR3nt: TGCAGCGTTGAAGATCGGGTCAGCCCCTACGAGCAGTACTTC

v_gene: TRBV4-3
j_gene: TRBJ2-1
len: 12
abundance: once
d_gene: NA
CDR3aa: CASGGSYNEQFF
CDR3nt: TGCGCCAGCGGGGGGTCCTACAATGAGCAGTTCTTC

v_gene: TRBV5-1
j_gene: TRBJ2-5
len: 14
abundance: NA
d_gene: NA
CDR3aa: CASRGSPAGETQYF
CDR3nt: TGCGCCAGCAGGGGCAGCCCGGCAGGGGAGACCCAGTACTTC

v_gene: TRBV5-1
j_gene: TRBJ2-1
len: 13
abundance: NA
d_gene: NA
CDR3aa: CASSLGSGSGEFF
CDR3nt: TGCGCCAGCAGCTTGGGGTCGGGTAGCGGTGAGTTCTTC

v_gene: TRBV4-1
j_gene: TRBJ1-3
len: 21
abundance: NA
d_gene: TRBD1
CDR3aa: CASSLETAGTGVRGSGNTIYF
CDR3nt: TGCGCCAGCAGCCTGGAGACGGCCGGGACAGGGGTGCGGGGCTCTGGAAACACCATATATTTT

v_gene: TRBV2
j_gene: TRBJ2-2
len: 11
abundance: NA
d_gene: NA
CDR3aa: CAGKGAGELFF
CDR3nt: TGTGCCGGCAAGGGGGCCGGGGAGCTGTTTTTT

v_gene: TRBV15
j_gene: TRBJ1-2
len: 18
abundance: NA
d_gene: NA
CDR3aa: CATRNPDSFTWGDYGYTF
CDR3nt: TGTGCCACCAGGAATCCCGACAGCTTCACTTGGGGGGACTATGGCTACACCTTC

v_gene: TRBV29-1
j_gene: TRBJ1-3
len: 16
abundance: NA
d_gene: NA
CDR3aa: CSVEDGSLRSGNTIYF
CDR3nt: TGCAGCGTTGAAGATGGTTCTCTGCGCTCTGGAAACACCATATATTTT

v_gene: TRBV5-1
j_gene: TRBJ2-3
len: 17
abundance: NA
d_gene: TRBD2
CDR3aa: CASSQTGLAAGTDTQYF
CDR3nt: TGCGCCAGCAGCCAAACGGGACTAGCGGCTGGCACAGATACGCAGTATTTT

v_gene: TRBV4-3
j_gene: TRBJ2-1
len: 15
abundance: NA
d_gene: TRBD2
CDR3aa: CASSRTTSGYNEQFF
CDR3nt: TGCGCCAGCAGCCGGACGACTAGCGGTTACAATGAGCAGTTCTTC

v_gene: TRBV18
j_gene: TRBJ2-5
len: 14
abundance: NA
d_gene: TRBD1
CDR3aa: CASSPQTGDETQYF
CDR3nt: TGTGCCAGCTCCCCTCAGACAGGGGATGAGACCCAGTACTTC

v_gene: TRBV6-5
j_gene: TRBJ2-7
len: 15
abundance: NA
d_gene: TRBD1
CDR3aa: CASSLTGVSTYEQYF
CDR3nt: TGTGCCAGCAGTCTTACAGGGGTGTCGACCTACGAGCAGTACTTC

v_gene: TRBV28
j_gene: TRBJ1-5
len: 17
abundance: NA
d_gene: NA
CDR3aa: CASSTPKDSFSNQPQHF
CDR3nt: TGTGCCAGCAGCACCCCTAAAGACAGCTTTAGCAATCAGCCCCAGCATTTT

v_gene: TRBV4-3
j_gene: TRBJ2-7
len: 13
abundance: NA
d_gene: NA
CDR3aa: CASSQDPGEEQYF
CDR3nt: TGCGCCAGCAGCCAAGATCCCGGGGAGGAGCAGTACTTC

v_gene: TRBV7-8
j_gene: TRBJ1-6
len: 14
abundance: NA
d_gene: TRBD1
CDR3aa: CASSAGQGVTPLHF
CDR3nt: TGTGCCAGCAGCGCCGGACAGGGTGTGACACCCCTCCACTTT

v_gene: TRBV5-1
j_gene: TRBJ2-5
len: 14
abundance: NA
d_gene: TRBD2
CDR3aa: CASGGPSGGETQYF
CDR3nt: TGCGCCAGTGGAGGTCCCAGCGGGGGGGAGACCCAGTACTTC

v_gene: TRBV7-9
j_gene: TRBJ2-7
len: 15
abundance: NA
d_gene: TRBD1
CDR3aa: CASSRATGGNYEQYF
CDR3nt: TGTGCCAGCAGCCGCGCTACAGGGGGCAACTACGAGCAGTACTTC

v_gene: TRBV11-2
j_gene: TRBJ2-3
len: 14
abundance: NA
d_gene: NA
CDR3aa: CASSLGRGTDTQYF
CDR3nt: TGTGCCAGCAGCTTGGGCAGGGGAACAGATACGCAGTATTTT

v_gene: TRBV4-2
j_gene: TRBJ1-2
len: 15
abundance: NA
d_gene: TRBD1
CDR3aa: CASSRKDQGARGYTF
CDR3nt: TGTGCCAGCAGCCGGAAGGACCAGGGGGCTCGTGGCTACACCTTC